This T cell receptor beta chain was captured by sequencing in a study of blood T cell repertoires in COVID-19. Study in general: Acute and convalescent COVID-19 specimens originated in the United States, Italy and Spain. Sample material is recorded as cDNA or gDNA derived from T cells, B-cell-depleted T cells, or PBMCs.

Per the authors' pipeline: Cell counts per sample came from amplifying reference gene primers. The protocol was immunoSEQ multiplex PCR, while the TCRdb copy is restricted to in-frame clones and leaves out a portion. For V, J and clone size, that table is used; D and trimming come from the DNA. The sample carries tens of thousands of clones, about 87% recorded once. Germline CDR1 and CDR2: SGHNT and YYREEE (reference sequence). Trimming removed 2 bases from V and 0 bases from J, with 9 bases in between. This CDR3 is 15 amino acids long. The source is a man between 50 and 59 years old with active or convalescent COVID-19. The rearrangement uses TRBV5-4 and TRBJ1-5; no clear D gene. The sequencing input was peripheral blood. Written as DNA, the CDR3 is TGTGCCAGCAGCTTAGCCGGGAATAGCAATCAGCCCCAGCATTTT. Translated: CASSLAGNSNQPQHF.